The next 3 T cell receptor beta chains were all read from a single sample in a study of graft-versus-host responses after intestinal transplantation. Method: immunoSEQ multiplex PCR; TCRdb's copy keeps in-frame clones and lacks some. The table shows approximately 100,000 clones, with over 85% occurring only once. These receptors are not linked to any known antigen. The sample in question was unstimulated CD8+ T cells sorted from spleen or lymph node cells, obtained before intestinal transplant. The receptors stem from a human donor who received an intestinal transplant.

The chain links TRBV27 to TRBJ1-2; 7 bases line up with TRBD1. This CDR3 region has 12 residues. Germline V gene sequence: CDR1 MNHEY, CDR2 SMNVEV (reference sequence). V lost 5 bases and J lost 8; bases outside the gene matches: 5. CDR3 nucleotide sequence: TGTGCCAGCAGTGGACAGGACCTGGGCTACACCTTC. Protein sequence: CASSGQDLGYTF.

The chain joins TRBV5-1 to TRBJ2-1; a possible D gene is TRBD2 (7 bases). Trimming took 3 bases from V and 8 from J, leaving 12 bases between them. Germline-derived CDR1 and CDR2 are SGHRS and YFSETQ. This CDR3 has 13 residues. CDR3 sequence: CASSSLGGDEQFF. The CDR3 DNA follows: TGCGCCAGCAGCTCCCTAGGGGGGGATGAGCAGTTCTTC.

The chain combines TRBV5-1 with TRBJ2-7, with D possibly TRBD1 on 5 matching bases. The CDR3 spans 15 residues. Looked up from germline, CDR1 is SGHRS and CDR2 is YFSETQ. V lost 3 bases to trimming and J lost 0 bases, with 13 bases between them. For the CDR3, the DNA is TGCGCCAGCAGCTCTGACAGCTCTAGCTCCTACGAGCAGTACTTC. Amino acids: CASSSDSSSSYEQYF.